This T cell receptor beta chain was sequenced during a study of blood T cell repertoires in COVID-19. Overall study context: Researchers got acute and convalescent COVID-19 samples from the United States, Italy and Spain. The cDNA or gDNA used as material had been derived from T cells, B-cell-depleted T cells, or PBMCs.

Original processing methods: Amplification with reference gene primers provided the estimates of nucleated cell counts. Clones were read by immunoSEQ multiplex PCR, and TCRdb kept only the in-frame ones, dropping some. V and J calls and clone size are copied from that table; D and trimming were computed from the DNA. The sample lists around 170,000 clones, around 77% seen once, with 6.5% to 7% in the top ten. This CDR3 is built from 14 residues. Germline V gene sequence: CDR1 GTSNPN, CDR2 SVGIG (reference sequence). The trim removed 0 bases at V and 3 bases at J, leaving 4 bases unmatched. This chain connects TRBV30 to TRBJ2-7; 8 bases match TRBD1. This TCR was sampled from a man between 65 and 79 years old with active or convalescent COVID-19. The sequenced sample consisted of peripheral blood. CDR3: CAWSVGTGFYEQYF. DNA of the CDR3: TGTGCCTGGAGTGTTGGGACAGGTTTCTACGAGCAGTACTTC.